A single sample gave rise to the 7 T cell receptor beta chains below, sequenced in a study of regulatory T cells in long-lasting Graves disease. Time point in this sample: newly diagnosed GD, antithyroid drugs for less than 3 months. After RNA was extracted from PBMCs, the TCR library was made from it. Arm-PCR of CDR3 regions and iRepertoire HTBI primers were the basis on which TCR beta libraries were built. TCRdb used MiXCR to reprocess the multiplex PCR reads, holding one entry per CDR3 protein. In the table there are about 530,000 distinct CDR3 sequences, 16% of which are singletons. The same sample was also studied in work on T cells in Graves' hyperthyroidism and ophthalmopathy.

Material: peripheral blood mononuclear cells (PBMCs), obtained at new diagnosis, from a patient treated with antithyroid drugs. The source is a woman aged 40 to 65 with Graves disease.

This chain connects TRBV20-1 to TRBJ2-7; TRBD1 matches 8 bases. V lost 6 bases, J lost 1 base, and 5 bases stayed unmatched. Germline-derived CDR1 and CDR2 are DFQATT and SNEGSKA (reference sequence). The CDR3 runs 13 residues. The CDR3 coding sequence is TGCAGTGCAAGACGACAGGGGTCCTACGAGCAGTACTTC. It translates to CSARRQGSYEQYF.

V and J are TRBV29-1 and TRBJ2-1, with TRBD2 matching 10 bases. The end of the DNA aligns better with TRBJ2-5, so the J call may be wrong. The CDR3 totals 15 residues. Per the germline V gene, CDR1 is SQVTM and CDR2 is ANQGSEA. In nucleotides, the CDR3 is TGCAGCGTTGTACTAGCGGGGAAGAAACAAGAGACCCAGTACTTC. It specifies CSVVLAGKKQETQYF.

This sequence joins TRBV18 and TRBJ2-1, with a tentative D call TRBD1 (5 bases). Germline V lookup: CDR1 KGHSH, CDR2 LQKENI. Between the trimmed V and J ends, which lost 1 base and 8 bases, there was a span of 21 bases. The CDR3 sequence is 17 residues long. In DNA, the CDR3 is TGTGCCAGCTCACCACTACTCAGGGCGGAGTTGACTGATGAGCAGTTCTTC. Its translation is CASSPLLRAELTDEQFF. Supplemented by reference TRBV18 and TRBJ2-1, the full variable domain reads NAGVMQNPRHLVRRRGQEARLRCSPMKGHSHVYWYRQLPEEGLKFMVYLQKENIIDESGMPKERFSAEFPKEGPSILRIQQVVRGDSAAYFCASSPLLRAELTDEQFFGPGTRLTVL.

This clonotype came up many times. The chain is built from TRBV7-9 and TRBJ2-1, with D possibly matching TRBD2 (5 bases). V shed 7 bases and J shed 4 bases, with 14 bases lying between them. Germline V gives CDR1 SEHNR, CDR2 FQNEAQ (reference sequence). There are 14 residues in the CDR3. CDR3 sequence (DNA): TGTGCCAGCACCACTAGTGGGGTTTACAATGAGCAGTTCTTC. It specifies CASTTSGVYNEQFF.

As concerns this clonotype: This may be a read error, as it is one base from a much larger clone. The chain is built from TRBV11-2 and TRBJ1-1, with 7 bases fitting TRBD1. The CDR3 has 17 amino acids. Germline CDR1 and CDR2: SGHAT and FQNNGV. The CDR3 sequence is CASSSQFQGGTNTEASF. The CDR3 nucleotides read TGTGCCAGCAGCTCCCAATTTCAGGGGGGCACGAACACTGAAGCTTCCTTT.

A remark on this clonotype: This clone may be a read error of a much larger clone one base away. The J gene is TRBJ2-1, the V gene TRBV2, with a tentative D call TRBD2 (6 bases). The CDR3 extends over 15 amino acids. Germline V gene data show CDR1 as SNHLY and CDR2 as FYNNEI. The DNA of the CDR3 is TGTGCCAGCAGGGTGGGGACGGCTGGGGGGAATGAGCAGCTCTTC. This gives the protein CASRVGTAGGNEQLF. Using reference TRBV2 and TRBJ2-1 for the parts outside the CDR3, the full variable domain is EPEVTQTPSHQVTQMGQEVILRCVPISNHLYFYWYRQILGQKVEFLVSFYNNEISEKSEIFDDQFSVERPDGSNFTLKIRSTKLEDSAMYFCASRVGTAGGNEQLFGPGTRLTVL.

The CDR3 nucleotides read TGTGCCAGCAGTCCGACTAGCGGGATAATGGGTGAGCAGTTCTTC. Its protein product is CASSPTSGIMGEQFF. The chain joins TRBV12-3 or TRBV12-4 to TRBJ2-1, with TRBD2 matching over 11 bases. Unmatched junction bases numbered 9, after V lost 5 bases and J lost 9 bases. This CDR3 has 15 residues.